Sequencing of this T cell receptor beta chain was carried out in a study of control samples from healthy donors and cancer patients. Here immunoSEQ multiplex PCR was the method, and the copy in TCRdb shows in-frame clones only, minus some. The sample lists about 130,000 clones, 90% occurring once. The CDR3 consists of 16 residues. CDR1 SGDLS and CDR2 YYNGEE come from the germline V gene. V was pared by 4 bases and J by 7 bases, with 7 bases of the junction left unmatched. The origin of this receptor is a man between 18 and 29 years old in good health. Sequencing was done on a sample of blood. This sequence joins TRBV9 and TRBJ2-1, with 14 nucleotides matching TRBD2. The DNA for the CDR3 is TGTGCCAGCAGCCAGCCTGGGACTAGCGGGAGAAATGAGCAGTTCTTC. It is translated as CASSQPGTSGRNEQFF.